Each of the 31 T cell receptor beta chains below was sequenced from the same sample in a study of blood T cell repertoires in COVID-19. Only in-frame clones appear in the TCRdb table, and some are missing; sequencing was by immunoSEQ multiplex PCR. The data show 330,000 or so clones, 88% seen once. Source material: PBMCs or T cells enriched from blood (not recorded which). Every receptor here comes from a woman aged 25-40 years who had been exposed to COVID-19.

The chain has TRBV10-3 and TRBJ1-1; 8 bases are a match to TRBD1. The germline gives CDR1 ENHRY, CDR2 SYGVKD. With 8 bases clipped from V and 6 bases from J, the junction kept 5 bases outside the gene matches. CDR3 length equals 12 residues. Here the CDR3 reads CAIRGQESEAFF. The CDR3 bases are TGTGCCATCCGGGGACAGGAATCTGAAGCTTTCTTT.

This clone has just one count. The genes are TRBV7-8 and TRBJ1-2; TRBD1 matches at 10 bases. The CDR3 contains 13 residues. From germline, CDR1 is SGHVS and CDR2 FQNEAQ. The junction had 4 bases not matched to a gene; V was cut back by 5 bases and J by 7 bases. Here the CDR3 reads CASSPRTGGGYTF. CDR3 sequence (DNA): TGTGCCAGCAGCCCCCGGACAGGGGGTGGCTACACCTTC.

This chain connects TRBV13 to TRBJ1-4; tentatively, D is TRBD1 (6 bases). Trimming removed 3 bases at V and 5 bases at J, with 13 bases between. The CDR3 is made up of 15 amino acids. The germline gives CDR1 PRHDT, CDR2 FYEKMQ (reference sequence). The CDR3 DNA is TGTGCCAGCAGCTTGCAGGGGCAGGAGAATGAAAAACTGTTTTTT. Amino acids: CASSLQGQENEKLFF.

The J gene is TRBJ1-5, the V gene TRBV2; TRBD1 is a possible D gene (5 bases). V dropped 3 bases and J dropped 10 bases, with 16 bases sitting between them. The CDR3 consists of 14 residues. Germline lookup yields CDR1 SNHLY and CDR2 FYNNEI. Written as DNA, the CDR3 is TGTGCCAGCAGTGATTTCCTAGGGCAGGGACCCCAGCATTTT. Translating gives CASSDFLGQGPQHF.

This rearrangement joins TRBV19 to TRBJ1-2; 9 bases are shared with TRBD1. This CDR3 comprises 18 residues. Germline lookup yields CDR1 LNHDA and CDR2 SQIVND (reference sequence). V shed 4 bases, J shed 2 bases, and the junction held 14 bases outside the gene matches. The CDR3 spells CASSSRPGGTGTNYGYTF. The CDR3 DNA reads as TGTGCCAGTAGTAGTAGACCCGGAGGGACAGGGACGAACTATGGCTACACCTTC.

The chain is built from TRBV5-5 and TRBJ2-2; tentative D call: TRBD2 (5 bases). Germline V gene lookup returns CDR1 SGHKS and CDR2 YYEKEE (reference sequence). The CDR3 loop spans 14 amino acids. Trimming shortened V by 5 bases and J by 6 bases, and 14 bases separated the two germline ends. This CDR3 reads CASRLDRVPGELFF. The CDR3 nucleotides read TGTGCCAGCAGACTAGATAGGGTACCCGGGGAGCTGTTTTTT.

The CDR3 DNA is TGTGCCAGCAGTGAAGTCAGGGATAGAAATGAAAAACTGTTTTTT. This codes for CASSEVRDRNEKLFF. The chain uses TRBV6-1 and TRBJ1-4; D perhaps matches TRBD1 (5 bases). Trimming removed 1 base from V and 5 bases from J, with 11 bases in between. Germline values: CDR1 MNHNS, CDR2 SASEGT. This CDR3 has 15 residues.

This clone was detected once. This rearrangement joins TRBV7-6 to TRBJ2-3; perhaps TRBD2 as D (7 bases). Germline V gene data show CDR1 as SGHVS and CDR2 as FNYEAQ. V was shortened by 5 bases and J by 8 bases, with 17 bases between the two germline ends. The CDR3 is made up of 14 amino acids. The CDR3 nucleotides read TGTGCCAGCAGCCCAGGGAGGGGGGAGAGTACGCAGTATTTT. Translated: CASSPGRGESTQYF.

The CDR3 DNA reads TGTGCCAGCAGGGGGCGCGCCGGGGAGCTGTTTTTT. This encodes CASRGRAGELFF. This chain joins TRBV28 and TRBJ2-2; TRBD1 is a possible D gene (5 bases). V dropped 6 bases and J dropped 6 bases, with 8 bases sitting between them. Germline CDR1 MDHEN, CDR2 SYDVKM. The CDR3 has 12 amino acids.

This chain uses TRBV18 with TRBJ2-1; 9 bases agree with TRBD1. V lost 3 bases to trimming and J lost 6 bases; unmatched junction nucleotides: 3. This CDR3 region has 14 residues. Per the germline V gene, CDR1 is KGHSH and CDR2 is LQKENI. CDR3 in amino acids: CASSPRDRVNEQFF. The CDR3 region has the DNA TGTGCCAGCTCACCCCGGGACAGGGTCAATGAGCAGTTCTTC.

The V call is TRBV7-9, the J call TRBJ1-6; D gene uncertain. V gave up 3 bases and J gave up 5 bases, with 11 bases separating them. The CDR3 has 15 amino acids. The germline gives CDR1 SEHNR, CDR2 FQNEAQ (reference sequence). The CDR3 region has the DNA TGTGCCAGCAGCTTTTGGGAGGCCCATAATTCACCCCTCCACTTT. This translates into CASSFWEAHNSPLHF.

The chain employs TRBV29-1 and TRBJ2-7; TRBD1 matches at 9 bases. V dropped 6 bases and J dropped 2; count of bases not matched to a gene: 8. Germline CDR1 reads SQVTM; CDR2 reads ANQGSEA. This CDR3 contains 14 residues. The CDR3 spells CSVDAGQGPYEQYF. The CDR3 DNA reads as TGCAGCGTCGACGCGGGACAGGGACCCTACGAGCAGTACTTC.

The gene calls are TRBV27 and TRBJ2-1; D is perhaps TRBD2 (5 bases). Germline V gene sequence: CDR1 MNHEY, CDR2 SMNVEV (reference sequence). The V and J ends lost 5 bases and 6 bases respectively, with 14 bases between them. The CDR3 totals 14 residues. CDR3 protein: CASSPLGSGNEQFF. The CDR3 DNA is TGTGCCAGCAGTCCCCTGGGAAGCGGCAATGAGCAGTTCTTC.

V is TRBV13 and J is TRBJ2-7; unclear D gene. Trimming took 0 bases from V and 3 from J, leaving 6 bases between them. Germline V gene sequence: CDR1 PRHDT, CDR2 FYEKMQ (reference sequence). This CDR3 is 13 amino acids long. CDR3 loop: CASSLGPSYEQYF. For the CDR3, the DNA is TGTGCCAGCAGCTTAGGCCCCAGCTACGAGCAGTACTTC.

The chain joins TRBV21-1 to TRBJ2-7; TRBD1 is taken as the D call from the table, unchecked against the DNA. TRBV21-1 is designated a pseudogene. This CDR3 has 18 amino acids. The DNA of the CDR3 is TGTGCCAGCAGCAAGGGGACAGGACCTTCCGCGAGCTCCTACGAGCAGTACTTC. This translates into CASSKGTGPSASSYEQYF.

V is TRBV27 and J is TRBJ2-5; D not certain. The germline CDR1 and CDR2 sequences are MNHEY and SMNVEV (reference sequence). Trimming cost V 5 bases and J 5 bases, with 18 bases left between them. This CDR3 has 15 amino acids. CDR3 bases: TGTGCCAGCAGTGTCACCATACTACCCCGGGAGACCCAGTACTTC. It yields the protein CASSVTILPRETQYF.

This chain uses TRBV15 with TRBJ2-7; 9 bases agree with TRBD2. This CDR3 has 16 amino acids. Per germline, CDR1 LNHNV and CDR2 YYDKDF (reference sequence). V trimming: 3 bases; J trimming: 0 bases; junction bases outside the gene matches: 6. The CDR3 nucleotides read TGTGCCACCAGCAGCATAGCGGGAGACCTCTCCTACGAGCAGTACTTC. It specifies CATSSIAGDLSYEQYF.

J is TRBJ2-7 and V is TRBV11-3; D may be TRBD1 (6 bases). The V end lost 5 bases, the J end lost 4 bases, and 18 bases lay between the germline ends. The CDR3 totals 15 residues. Germline values: CDR1 SGHNT, CDR2 YENEEA. CDR3 bases: TGTGCCAGCAGCCCAGGGGTGCGAGGGCGGTACGAGCAGTACTTC. It is translated as CASSPGVRGRYEQYF.

The chain uses TRBV19 and TRBJ1-6, with D possibly TRBD1 on 5 matching bases. Germline CDR1 is LNHDA and CDR2 is SQIVND (reference sequence). The CDR3 covers 12 residues. The V and J ends lost 11 bases and 16 bases respectively, with 21 bases between them. The CDR3 loop is CAGIINRTNLHF. CDR3 DNA sequence: TGTGCCGGGATAATAAACCGGACAAATCTCCACTTT.

The V and J genes are TRBV27 and TRBJ2-5; 11 nucleotides align to TRBD2. This CDR3 region has 15 residues. Per germline, CDR1 MNHEY and CDR2 SMNVEV (reference sequence). Trimming removed 5 bases from V and 4 bases from J; junction bases left unmatched: 6. CDR3 residues: CASSALAGDVETQYF. As DNA, the CDR3 is TGTGCCAGCAGTGCACTAGCGGGAGATGTAGAGACCCAGTACTTC.

The rearrangement uses TRBV27 and TRBJ2-3, with TRBD2 matching over 11 bases. V lost 6 bases and J lost 4; bases outside the gene matches: 3. Germline V gives CDR1 MNHEY, CDR2 SMNVEV (reference sequence). The CDR3 loop spans 14 amino acids. The CDR3 loop reads CASRTSGSADTQYF. Here the CDR3 DNA reads TGTGCCAGCAGAACTAGCGGGAGTGCAGATACGCAGTATTTT.

Regarding this clone: One end of the junction fails to match germline, which may point to a read error. The CDR3 is CASSLNRGGDTGELFF. CDR3 coding DNA: TGTGCTAGCAGCCTCAACAGGGGGGGAGACACCGGGGAGCTGTTTTTT. The chain uses TRBV7-7 and TRBJ2-2; tentative D call: TRBD1 (8 bases). Germline V lookup: CDR1 SSHAT, CDR2 FNYEAQ (reference sequence). There are 16 residues in the CDR3.

Here the CDR3 DNA reads TGCGCCAGCAGCTTGGGGGGCCTTAACTATGGCTACACCTTC. Residues: CASSLGGLNYGYTF. This chain uses TRBV5-1 with TRBJ1-2, with D possibly TRBD1 on 5 matching bases. Trimming left V 0 bases short and J 1 base short, with 7 bases between. CDR3 length: 14 amino acids. From germline, CDR1 is SGHRS and CDR2 YFSETQ.

The chain links TRBV3-1 (or the pseudogene TRBV3-2) to TRBJ2-1; D gene unclear. Germline V lookup: CDR1 LGHDT, CDR2 YNNKEL (reference sequence). The germline V and J ends were trimmed by 3 bases and 7 bases, with 10 bases remaining between them. The CDR3 covers 13 residues. In DNA, the CDR3 is TGTGCCAGCAGCCATGGGCATCCGAATGAGCAGTTCTTC. Protein sequence: CASSHGHPNEQFF.

The J gene is TRBJ2-7, the V gene TRBV19; 11 bases map to TRBD1. The CDR3 covers 14 residues. J gave up 7 bases and V 7 bases, and 9 bases lay outside the gene matches. CDR1 LNHDA and CDR2 SQIVND come from the germline V gene (reference sequence). This chain's CDR3 is CASTPDRGLGEQYF. CDR3 sequence (DNA): TGTGCCAGTACCCCGGACAGGGGGCTAGGAGAGCAGTACTTC.

This clone was seen a handful of times. As DNA, the CDR3 is TGTGCCACCAGCAATAGCAGGGGGACTAATTCACCCCTCCACTTT. Translation: CATSNSRGTNSPLHF. The V call is TRBV15, the J call TRBJ1-6, with 7 nucleotides matching TRBD1. J gave up 6 bases and V 4 bases, and 6 bases lay outside the gene matches. CDR3 length equals 15 residues. The germline CDR1 and CDR2 sequences are LNHNV and YYDKDF (reference sequence).

CDR3 sequence reads: CASRDRGNNNSPLHF. For the CDR3, the DNA is TGCGCCAGCAGGGACAGGGGGAACAATAATTCACCCCTCCACTTT. This sequence joins TRBV5-1 and TRBJ1-6; 10 nucleotides align to TRBD1. V lost 5 bases to trimming and J lost 5 bases; unmatched junction nucleotides: 4. Germline assignment: CDR1 SGHRS and CDR2 YFSETQ. CDR3 length equals 15 residues.

This chain connects TRBV28 to TRBJ2-3; 7 bases align to TRBD2. Trimming cost V 6 bases and J 2 bases; bases outside gene matches: 8. CDR1 is MDHEN and CDR2 is SYDVKM in the germline V gene. CDR3 length equals 15 residues. The CDR3 spells CASSEWREYTDTQYF. The CDR3 DNA reads as TGTGCCAGCAGCGAGTGGCGGGAGTACACAGATACGCAGTATTTT.

The gene calls are TRBV10-3 and TRBJ2-3; 8 bases are shared with TRBD2. The V gene's germline CDR1 is ENHRY and CDR2 SYGVKD. The CDR3 covers 13 residues. V lost 10 bases to trimming and J lost 8 bases; unmatched junction nucleotides: 11. This CDR3 is CATLAGLEATQYF. CDR3 DNA: TGTGCCACTTTAGCGGGGCTCGAGGCTACGCAGTATTTT.

This chain joins TRBV6-6 and TRBJ2-2; 7 bases match TRBD2. Germline V gene sequence: CDR1 MNHNY, CDR2 SVGAGI (reference sequence). The CDR3 covers 16 residues. V lost 6 bases, J lost 0 bases, and 7 bases stayed unmatched. The CDR3 bases are TGTGCCAGCAGAAAGACGAGCGGGACGAACACCGGGGAGCTGTTTTTT. It yields the protein CASRKTSGTNTGELFF.

The chain uses TRBV7-8 and TRBJ2-2; 10 bases line up with TRBD2. The V segment lost 4 bases and the J segment 4 bases; nucleotides outside the gene matches: 6. Germline V gene data show CDR1 as SGHVS and CDR2 as FQNEAQ. The CDR3 loop spans 16 amino acids. The CDR3 DNA reads as TGTGCCAGCAGCTCCAGCGGGAGGGCCCCCACCGGGGAGCTGTTTTTT. Protein product: CASSSSGRAPTGELFF.